This T cell receptor (beta chain) was identified in a study of CD8+ T cells in alopecia areata. Whole-study results and caveats: Higher clonality and more expanded CD8+ clones appeared in lesional than normal scalp.

The trim removed 4 bases at V and 8 bases at J, leaving 10 bases unmatched. Germline CDR1 SQVTM, CDR2 ANQGSEA. The CDR3 is 14 amino acids. Treatment reported: oral pan-JAK inhibitor, 5-10 mg twice daily. Individuals with alopecia areata gave both lesional scalp punch biopsies and peripheral blood for collection. Concerning this clone itself: The antigen is undetermined. The sample holds other DNA sequences that translate to the same CDR3.

Investigators isolated RNA and reverse transcribed it into cDNA to act as the sequencing template. The data were produced by immunoSEQ multiplex PCR, yet TCRdb's version contains in-frame clones alone and is incomplete. Among some 190,000 clones listed, 40% to 65% were seen once. The TCR comes from a human donor with alopecia areata. The chain is built from TRBV29-1 and TRBJ2-2; TRBD2 agrees at 7 bases. The starting material was CD8+ T cells sorted from blood, obtained around week 54, from a patient treated with tofacitinib. DNA for the CDR3: TGCAGCGTTGCTGGCGGGGGTTTGGCTGGGGAGCTGTTTTTT. Amino acids: CSVAGGGLAGELFF.